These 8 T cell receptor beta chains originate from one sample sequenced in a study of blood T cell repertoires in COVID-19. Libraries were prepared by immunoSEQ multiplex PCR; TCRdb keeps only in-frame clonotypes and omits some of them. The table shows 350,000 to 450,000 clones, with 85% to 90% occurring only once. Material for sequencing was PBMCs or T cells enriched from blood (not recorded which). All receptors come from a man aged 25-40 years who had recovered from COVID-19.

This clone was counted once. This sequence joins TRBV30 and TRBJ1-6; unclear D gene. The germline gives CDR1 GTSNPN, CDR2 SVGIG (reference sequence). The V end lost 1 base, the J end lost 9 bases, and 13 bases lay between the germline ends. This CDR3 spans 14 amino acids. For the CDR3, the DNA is TGTGCCTGGAGTGAACGCTTGGGAGTTTCACCCCTCCACTTT. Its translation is CAWSERLGVSPLHF.

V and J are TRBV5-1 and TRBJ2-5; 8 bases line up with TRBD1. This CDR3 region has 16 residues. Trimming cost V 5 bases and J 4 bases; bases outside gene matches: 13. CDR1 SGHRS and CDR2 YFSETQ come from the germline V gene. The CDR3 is CASSSSGGFWGETQYF. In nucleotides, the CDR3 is TGCGCCAGCAGTTCTTCAGGGGGCTTTTGGGGAGAGACCCAGTACTTC. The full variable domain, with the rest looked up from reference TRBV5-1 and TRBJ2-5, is KAGVTQTPRYLIKTRGQQVTLSCSPISGHRSVSWYQQTPGQGLQFLFEYFSETQRNKGNFPGRFSGRQFSNSRSEMNVSTLELGDSALYLCASSSSGGFWGETQYFGPGTRLLVL.

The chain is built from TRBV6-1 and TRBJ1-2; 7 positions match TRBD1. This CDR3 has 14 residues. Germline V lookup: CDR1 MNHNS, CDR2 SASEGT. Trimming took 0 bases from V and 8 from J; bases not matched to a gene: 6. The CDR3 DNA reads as TGTGCCAGCAGTGAAGCGCTGCGAGGGGGCGGCTACACCTTC. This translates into CASSEALRGGGYTF.

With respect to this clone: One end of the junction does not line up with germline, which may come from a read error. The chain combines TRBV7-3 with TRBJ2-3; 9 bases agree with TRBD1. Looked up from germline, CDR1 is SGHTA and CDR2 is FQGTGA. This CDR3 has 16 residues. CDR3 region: CASSVTGGVGTDTQYF. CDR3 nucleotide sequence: TGTGCCAGCAGCGTAACAGGGGGCGTGGGCACAGATACGCAGTATTTT.

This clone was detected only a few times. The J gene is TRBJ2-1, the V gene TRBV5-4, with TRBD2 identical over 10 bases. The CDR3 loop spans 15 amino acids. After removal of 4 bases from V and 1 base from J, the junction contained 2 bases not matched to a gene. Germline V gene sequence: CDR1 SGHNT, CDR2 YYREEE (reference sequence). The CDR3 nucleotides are TGTGCCAGCAGCCCTAGCGGGAGTTCCTACAATGAGCAGTTCTTC. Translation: CASSPSGSSYNEQFF.

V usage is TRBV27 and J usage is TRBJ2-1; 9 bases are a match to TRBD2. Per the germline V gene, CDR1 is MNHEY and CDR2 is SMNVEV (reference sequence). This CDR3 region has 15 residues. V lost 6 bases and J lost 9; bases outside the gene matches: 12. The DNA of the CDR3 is TGTGCCAGCAGCGAAACAGCGGGAGGTTTTGGTGAGCAGTTCTTC. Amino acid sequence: CASSETAGGFGEQFF.

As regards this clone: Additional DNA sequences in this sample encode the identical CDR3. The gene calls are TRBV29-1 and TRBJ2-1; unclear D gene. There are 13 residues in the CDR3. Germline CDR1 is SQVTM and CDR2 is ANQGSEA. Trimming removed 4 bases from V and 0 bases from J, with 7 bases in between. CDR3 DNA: TGCAGCGTTGTGAGAATCTCCTACAATGAGCAGTTCTTC. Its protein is CSVVRISYNEQFF.

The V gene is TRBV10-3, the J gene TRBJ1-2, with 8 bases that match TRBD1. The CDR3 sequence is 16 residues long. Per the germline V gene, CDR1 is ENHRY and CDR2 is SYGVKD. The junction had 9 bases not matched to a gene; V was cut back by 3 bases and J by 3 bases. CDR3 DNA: TGTGCCATCAGTGATCGGGTGGGACAGGCGGACTATGGCTACACCTTC. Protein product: CAISDRVGQADYGYTF.